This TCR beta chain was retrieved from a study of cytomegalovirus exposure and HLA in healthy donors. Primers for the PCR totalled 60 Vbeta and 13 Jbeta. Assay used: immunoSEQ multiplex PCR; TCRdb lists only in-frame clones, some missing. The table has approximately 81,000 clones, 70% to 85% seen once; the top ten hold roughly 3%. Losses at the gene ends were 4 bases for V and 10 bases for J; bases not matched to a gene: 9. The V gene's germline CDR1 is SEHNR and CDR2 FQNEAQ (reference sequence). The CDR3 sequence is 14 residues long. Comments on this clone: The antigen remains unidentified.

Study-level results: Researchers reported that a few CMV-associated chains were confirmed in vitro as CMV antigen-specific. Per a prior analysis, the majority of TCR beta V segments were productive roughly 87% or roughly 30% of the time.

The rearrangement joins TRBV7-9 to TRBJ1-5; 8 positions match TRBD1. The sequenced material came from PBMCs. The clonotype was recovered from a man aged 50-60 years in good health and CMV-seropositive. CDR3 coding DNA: TGTGCCAGCAGCTCCGGACAGGGAGTTAGACCCCAGCATTTT. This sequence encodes CASSSGQGVRPQHF.